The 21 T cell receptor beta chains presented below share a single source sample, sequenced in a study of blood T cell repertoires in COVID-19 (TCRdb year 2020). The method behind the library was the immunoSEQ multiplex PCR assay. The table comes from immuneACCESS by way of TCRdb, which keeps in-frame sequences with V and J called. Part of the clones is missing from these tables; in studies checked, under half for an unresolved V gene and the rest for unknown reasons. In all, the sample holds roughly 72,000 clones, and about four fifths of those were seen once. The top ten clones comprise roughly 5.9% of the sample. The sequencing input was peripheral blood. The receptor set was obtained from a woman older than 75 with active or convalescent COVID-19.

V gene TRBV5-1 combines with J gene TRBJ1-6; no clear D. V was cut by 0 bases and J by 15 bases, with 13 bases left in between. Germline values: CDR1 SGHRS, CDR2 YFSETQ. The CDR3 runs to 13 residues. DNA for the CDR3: TGCGCCAGCAGCTTGGCCGCGGGAGAGGTCCTCCACTTT. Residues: CASSLAAGEVLHF.

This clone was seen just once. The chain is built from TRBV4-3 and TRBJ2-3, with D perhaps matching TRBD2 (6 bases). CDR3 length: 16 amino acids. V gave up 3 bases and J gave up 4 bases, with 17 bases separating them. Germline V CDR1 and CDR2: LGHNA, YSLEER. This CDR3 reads CASSHGGGKWADTQYF. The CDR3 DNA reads TGCGCCAGCAGCCACGGTGGGGGGAAATGGGCAGATACGCAGTATTTT.

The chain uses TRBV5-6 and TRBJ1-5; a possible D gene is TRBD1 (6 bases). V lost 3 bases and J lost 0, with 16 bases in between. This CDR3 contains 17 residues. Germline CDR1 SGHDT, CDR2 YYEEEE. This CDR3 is CASSSRQAQYSNQPQHF. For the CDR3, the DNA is TGTGCCAGCAGCTCTCGACAGGCACAATATAGCAATCAGCCCCAGCATTTT.

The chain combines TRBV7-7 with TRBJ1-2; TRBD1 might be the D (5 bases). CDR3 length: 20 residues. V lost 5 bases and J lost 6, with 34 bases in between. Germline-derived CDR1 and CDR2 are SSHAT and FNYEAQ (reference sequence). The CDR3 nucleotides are TGTGCCAGCAGCCTTAGGTGTTCGGGGGAGGACATATATTGGACACATGGCTACACCTTC. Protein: CASSLRCSGEDIYWTHGYTF. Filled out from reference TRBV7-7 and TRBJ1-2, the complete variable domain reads GAGVSQSPRYKVTKRGQDVTLRCDPISSHATLYWYQQALGQGPEFLTYFNYEAQPDKSGLPSDRFSAERPEGSISTLTIQRTEQRDSAMYRCASSLRCSGEDIYWTHGYTFGSGTRLTVV.

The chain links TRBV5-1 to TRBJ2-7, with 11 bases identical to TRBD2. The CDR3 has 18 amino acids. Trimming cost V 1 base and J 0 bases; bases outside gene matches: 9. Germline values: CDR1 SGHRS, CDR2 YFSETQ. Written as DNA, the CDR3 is TGCGCCAGCAGCTTGATAACATTAGCGGGAGGGGCCTCCTACGAGCAGTACTTC. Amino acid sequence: CASSLITLAGGASYEQYF.

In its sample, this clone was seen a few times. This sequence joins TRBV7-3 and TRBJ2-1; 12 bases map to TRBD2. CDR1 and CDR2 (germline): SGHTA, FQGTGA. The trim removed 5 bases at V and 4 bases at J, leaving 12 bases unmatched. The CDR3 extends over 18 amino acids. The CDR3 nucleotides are TGTGCCAGCAGCCTCAGGCCTCCGACTAGCGGGGGATACAATGAGCAGTTCTTC. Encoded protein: CASSLRPPTSGGYNEQFF.

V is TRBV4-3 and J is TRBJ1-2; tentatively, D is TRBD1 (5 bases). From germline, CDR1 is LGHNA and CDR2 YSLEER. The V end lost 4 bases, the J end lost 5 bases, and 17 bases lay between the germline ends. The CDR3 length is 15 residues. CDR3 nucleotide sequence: TGCGCCAGCAGCCGGCGGGGGGAAATCCTATATGGCTACACCTTC. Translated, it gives CASSRRGEILYGYTF.

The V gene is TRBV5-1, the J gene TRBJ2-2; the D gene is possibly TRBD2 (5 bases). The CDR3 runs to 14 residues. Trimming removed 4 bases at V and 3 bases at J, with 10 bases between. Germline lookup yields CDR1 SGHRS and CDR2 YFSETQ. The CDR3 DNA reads TGCGCCAGCAGCCCCGGGGTTTACACCGGGGAGCTGTTTTTT. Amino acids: CASSPGVYTGELFF.

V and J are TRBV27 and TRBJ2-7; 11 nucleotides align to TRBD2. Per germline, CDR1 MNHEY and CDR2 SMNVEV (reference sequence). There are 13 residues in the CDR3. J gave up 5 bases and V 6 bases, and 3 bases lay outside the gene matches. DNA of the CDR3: TGTGCCAGCAGGACTAGCGGGACCCACGAGCAGTACTTC. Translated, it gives CASRTSGTHEQYF.

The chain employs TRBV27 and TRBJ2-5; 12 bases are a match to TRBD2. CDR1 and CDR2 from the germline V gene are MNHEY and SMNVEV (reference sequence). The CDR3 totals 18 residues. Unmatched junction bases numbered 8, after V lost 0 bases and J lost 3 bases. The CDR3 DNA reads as TGTGCCAGCAGTTTATCCTATTTTAGACTAGCGGGAGAAGAGACCCAGTACTTC. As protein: CASSLSYFRLAGEETQYF.

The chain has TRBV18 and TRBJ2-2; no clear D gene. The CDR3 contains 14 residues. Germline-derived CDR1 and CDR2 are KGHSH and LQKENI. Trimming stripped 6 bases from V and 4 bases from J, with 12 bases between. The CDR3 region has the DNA TGTGCCAGCTCGCCAAATGCAGGCACCGGGGAGCTGTTTTTT. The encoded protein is CASSPNAGTGELFF.

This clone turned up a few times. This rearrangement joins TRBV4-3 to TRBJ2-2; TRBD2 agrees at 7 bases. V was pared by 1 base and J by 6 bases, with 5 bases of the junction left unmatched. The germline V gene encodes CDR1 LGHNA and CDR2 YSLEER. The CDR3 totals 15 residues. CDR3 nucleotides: TGCGCCAGCAGCCAAGGTCGGGAGGCTGCCGGGGAGCTGTTTTTT. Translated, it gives CASSQGREAAGELFF.

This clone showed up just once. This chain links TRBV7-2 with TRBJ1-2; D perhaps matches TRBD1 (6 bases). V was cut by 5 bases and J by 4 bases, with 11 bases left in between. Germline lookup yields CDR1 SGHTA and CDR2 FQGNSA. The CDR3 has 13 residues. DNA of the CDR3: TGTGCCAGCAGCGTCGAGACAGGCTATGGCTACACCTTC. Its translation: CASSVETGYGYTF.

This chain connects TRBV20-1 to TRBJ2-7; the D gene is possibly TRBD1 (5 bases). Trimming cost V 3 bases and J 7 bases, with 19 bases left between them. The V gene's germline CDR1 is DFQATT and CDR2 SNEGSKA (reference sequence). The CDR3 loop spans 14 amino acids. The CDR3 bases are TGCAGTGCTAGTAAAGGGGCCGGTCAGGAAGAGCAGTACTTC. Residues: CSASKGAGQEEQYF.

The CDR3 DNA is TGTGCCAGCAGTCAGACAGGGCGGGGTACTGAAGCTTTCTTT. Translation gives CASSQTGRGTEAFF. The chain links TRBV9 to TRBJ1-1, with 7 positions matching TRBD1. V lost 5 bases, J lost 5 bases, and 9 bases stayed unmatched. The CDR3 loop spans 14 amino acids. Germline V gives CDR1 SGDLS, CDR2 YYNGEE.

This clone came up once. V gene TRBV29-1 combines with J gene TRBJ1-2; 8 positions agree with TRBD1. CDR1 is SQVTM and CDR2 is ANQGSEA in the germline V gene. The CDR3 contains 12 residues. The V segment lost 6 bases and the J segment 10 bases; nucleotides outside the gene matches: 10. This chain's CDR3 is CSVGGQGLPYTF. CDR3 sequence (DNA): TGCAGCGTGGGAGGACAGGGATTGCCCTACACCTTC.

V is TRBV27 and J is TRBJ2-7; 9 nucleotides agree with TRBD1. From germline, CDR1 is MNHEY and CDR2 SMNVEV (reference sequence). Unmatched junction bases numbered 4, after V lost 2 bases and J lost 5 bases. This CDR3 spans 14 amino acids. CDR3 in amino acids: CASSLGGQGHEQYF. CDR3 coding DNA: TGTGCCAGCAGTTTAGGGGGACAGGGCCACGAGCAGTACTTC.

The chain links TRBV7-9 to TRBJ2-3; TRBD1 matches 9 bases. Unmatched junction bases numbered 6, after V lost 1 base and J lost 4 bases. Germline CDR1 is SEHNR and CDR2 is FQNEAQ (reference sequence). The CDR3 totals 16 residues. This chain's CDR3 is CASSLGLTGGPDTQYF. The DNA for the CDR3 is TGTGCCAGCAGCTTAGGATTGACAGGGGGGCCAGATACGCAGTATTTT.

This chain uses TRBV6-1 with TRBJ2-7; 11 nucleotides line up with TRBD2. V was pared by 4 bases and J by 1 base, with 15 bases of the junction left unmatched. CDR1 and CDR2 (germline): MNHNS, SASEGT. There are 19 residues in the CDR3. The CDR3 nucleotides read TGTGCCAGCAGTGCCCAGGGACTAGCGGAGTGGGTGGGATCCTACGAGCAGTACTTC. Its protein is CASSAQGLAEWVGSYEQYF.

CDR3 region: CASKGLVGNREGEKLFF. The CDR3 DNA sequence: TGCGCCAGCAAAGGTCTCGTTGGAAACAGGGAAGGTGAAAAACTGTTTTTT. V gene TRBV10-2 combines with J gene TRBJ1-4, with a tentative D call TRBD1 (6 bases). Germline V CDR1 and CDR2: WSHSY, SAAADI. CDR3 length: 17 amino acids. V was pared by 7 bases and J by 7 bases, with 25 bases between.

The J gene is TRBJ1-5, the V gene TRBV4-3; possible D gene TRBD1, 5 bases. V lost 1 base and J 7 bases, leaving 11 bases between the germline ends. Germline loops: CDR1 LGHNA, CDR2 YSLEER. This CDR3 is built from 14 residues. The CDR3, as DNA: TGCGCCAGCAGCCAAGGGTGGGGCCAACAGCCCCAGCATTTT. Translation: CASSQGWGQQPQHF.